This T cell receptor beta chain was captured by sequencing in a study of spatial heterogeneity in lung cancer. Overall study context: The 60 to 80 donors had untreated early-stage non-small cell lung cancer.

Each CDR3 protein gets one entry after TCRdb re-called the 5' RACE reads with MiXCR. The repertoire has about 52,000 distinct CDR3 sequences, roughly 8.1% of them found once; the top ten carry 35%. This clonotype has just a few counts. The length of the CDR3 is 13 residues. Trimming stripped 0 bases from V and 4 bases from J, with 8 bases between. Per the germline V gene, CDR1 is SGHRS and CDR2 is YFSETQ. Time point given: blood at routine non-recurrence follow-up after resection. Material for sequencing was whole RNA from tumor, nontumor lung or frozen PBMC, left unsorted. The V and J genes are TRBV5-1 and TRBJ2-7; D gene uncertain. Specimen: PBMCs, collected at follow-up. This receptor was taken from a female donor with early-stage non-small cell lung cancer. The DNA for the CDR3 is TGCGCCAGCAGCTTGGAGGTCTTGTACGAGCAGTACTTC. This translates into CASSLEVLYEQYF.